This T cell receptor beta chain was recovered during a study of blood T cell repertoires in COVID-19. Study information: The United States, Italy and Spain supplied acute and convalescent COVID-19 samples. T cells, B-cell-depleted T cells, or PBMCs supplied cDNA or gDNA.

Authors' analysis steps: Amplification of reference gene primers was used by the study to estimate nucleated cell counts. The repertoire was sequenced with immunoSEQ multiplex PCR; TCRdb's copy has only in-frame clones and lacks some. For V, J and clone size, that table is used; D and trimming come from the DNA. The sample has 150,000 or so clones; roughly four fifths are singletons. The CDR3 is made up of 14 amino acids. The V end lost 5 bases, the J end lost 9 bases, and 14 bases lay between the germline ends. Germline CDR1 and CDR2: SGHAT and FQNNGV. The sequenced sample was peripheral blood. The V gene is TRBV11-2, the J gene TRBJ1-6; perhaps TRBD1 as D (6 bases). The sequence was collected from a human donor with acute or convalescent COVID-19. The donor label of this sample is uncertain. The CDR3: CASSRGQRASPLHF. Written as DNA, the CDR3 is TGTGCCAGCAGCCGAGGACAGAGGGCTTCACCCCTCCACTTT.